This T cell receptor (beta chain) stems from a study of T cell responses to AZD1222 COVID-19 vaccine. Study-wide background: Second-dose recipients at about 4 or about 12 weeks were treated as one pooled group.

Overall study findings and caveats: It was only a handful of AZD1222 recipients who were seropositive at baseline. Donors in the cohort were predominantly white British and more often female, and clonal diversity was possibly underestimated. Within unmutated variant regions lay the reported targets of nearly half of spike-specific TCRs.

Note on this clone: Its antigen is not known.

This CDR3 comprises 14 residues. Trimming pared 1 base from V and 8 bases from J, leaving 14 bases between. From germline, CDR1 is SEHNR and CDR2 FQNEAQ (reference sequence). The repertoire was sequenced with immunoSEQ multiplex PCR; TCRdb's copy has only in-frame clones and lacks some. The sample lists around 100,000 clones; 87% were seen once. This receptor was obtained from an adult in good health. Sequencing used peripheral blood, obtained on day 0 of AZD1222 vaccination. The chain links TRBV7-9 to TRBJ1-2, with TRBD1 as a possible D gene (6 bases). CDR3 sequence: CASSLEVRGEGYTF. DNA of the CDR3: TGTGCCAGCAGCTTAGAGGTCAGGGGAGAGGGCTACACCTTC.